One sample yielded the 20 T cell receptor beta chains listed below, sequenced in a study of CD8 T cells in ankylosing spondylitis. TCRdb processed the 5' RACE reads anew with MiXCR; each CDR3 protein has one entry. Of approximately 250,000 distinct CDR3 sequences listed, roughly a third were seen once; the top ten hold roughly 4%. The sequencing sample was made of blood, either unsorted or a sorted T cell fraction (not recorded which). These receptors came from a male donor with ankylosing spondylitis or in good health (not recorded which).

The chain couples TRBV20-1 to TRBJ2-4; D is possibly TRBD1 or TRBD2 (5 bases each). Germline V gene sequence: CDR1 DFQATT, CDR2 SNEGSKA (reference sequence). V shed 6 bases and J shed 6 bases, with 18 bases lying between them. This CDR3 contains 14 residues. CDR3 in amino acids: CSAKKGTIGNIQYF. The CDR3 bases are TGCAGTGCCAAAAAAGGGACCATTGGAAACATTCAGTACTTC.

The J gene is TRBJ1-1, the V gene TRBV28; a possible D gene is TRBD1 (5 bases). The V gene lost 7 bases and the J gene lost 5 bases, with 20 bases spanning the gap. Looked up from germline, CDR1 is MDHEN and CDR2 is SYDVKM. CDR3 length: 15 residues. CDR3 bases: TGTGCCAGCATAGACTCCCAGGGAGTGGAGACTGAAGCTTTCTTT. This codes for CASIDSQGVETEAFF.

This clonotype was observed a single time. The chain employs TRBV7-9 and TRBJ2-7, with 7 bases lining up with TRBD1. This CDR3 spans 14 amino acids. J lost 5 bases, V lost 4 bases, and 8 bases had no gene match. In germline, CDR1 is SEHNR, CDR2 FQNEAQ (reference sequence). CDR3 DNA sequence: TGTGCCAGCAGCTCTCAGACAGGGATCGACGAGCAGTACTTC. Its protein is CASSSQTGIDEQYF.

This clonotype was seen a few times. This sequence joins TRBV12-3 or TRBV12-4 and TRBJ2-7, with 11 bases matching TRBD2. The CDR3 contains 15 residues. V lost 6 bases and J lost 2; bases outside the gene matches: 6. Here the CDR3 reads CASSPRLAGTYEQYF. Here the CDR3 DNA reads TGTGCCAGCAGCCCCCGACTAGCGGGGACCTACGAGCAGTACTTC.

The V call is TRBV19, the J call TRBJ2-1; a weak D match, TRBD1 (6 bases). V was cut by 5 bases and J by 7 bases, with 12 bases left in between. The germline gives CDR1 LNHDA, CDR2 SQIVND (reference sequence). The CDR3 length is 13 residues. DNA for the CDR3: TGTGCCAGTAGTGCCGGACAGAAGAATGAGCAGTTCTTC. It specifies CASSAGQKNEQFF.

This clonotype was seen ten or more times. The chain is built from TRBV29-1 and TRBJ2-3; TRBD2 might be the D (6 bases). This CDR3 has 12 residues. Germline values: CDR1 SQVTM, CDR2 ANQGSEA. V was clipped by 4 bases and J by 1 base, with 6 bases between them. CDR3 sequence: CSVASGTDTQYF. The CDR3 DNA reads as TGCAGCGTTGCTAGCGGCACAGATACGCAGTATTTT.

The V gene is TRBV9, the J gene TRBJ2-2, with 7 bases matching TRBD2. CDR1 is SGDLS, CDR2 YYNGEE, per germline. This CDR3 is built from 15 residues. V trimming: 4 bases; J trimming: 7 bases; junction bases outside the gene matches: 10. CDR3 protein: CASSPLGGRVGELFF. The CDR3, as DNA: TGTGCCAGCAGCCCCTTAGGAGGGAGGGTCGGGGAGCTGTTTTTT.

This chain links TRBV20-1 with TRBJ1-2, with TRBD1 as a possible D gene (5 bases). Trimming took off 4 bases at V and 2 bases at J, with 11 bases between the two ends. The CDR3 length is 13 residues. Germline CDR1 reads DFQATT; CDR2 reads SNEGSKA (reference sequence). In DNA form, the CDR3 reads TGCAGTGCTAACCTCGACAGCAACTATGGCTACACCTTC. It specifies CSANLDSNYGYTF.

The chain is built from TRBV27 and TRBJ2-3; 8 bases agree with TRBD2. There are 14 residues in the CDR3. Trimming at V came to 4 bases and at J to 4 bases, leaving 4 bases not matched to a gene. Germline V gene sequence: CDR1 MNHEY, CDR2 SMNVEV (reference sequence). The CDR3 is CASSSAGGSDTQYF. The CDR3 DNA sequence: TGTGCCAGCAGTTCCGCGGGGGGCTCAGATACGCAGTATTTT.

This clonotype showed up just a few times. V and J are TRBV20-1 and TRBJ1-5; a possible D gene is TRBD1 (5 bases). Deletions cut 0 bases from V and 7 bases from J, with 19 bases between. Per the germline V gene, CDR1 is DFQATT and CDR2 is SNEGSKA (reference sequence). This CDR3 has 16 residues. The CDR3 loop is CSARDLDRVREQPQHF. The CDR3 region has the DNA TGCAGTGCTAGAGACCTTGACCGCGTCAGGGAACAGCCCCAGCATTTT.

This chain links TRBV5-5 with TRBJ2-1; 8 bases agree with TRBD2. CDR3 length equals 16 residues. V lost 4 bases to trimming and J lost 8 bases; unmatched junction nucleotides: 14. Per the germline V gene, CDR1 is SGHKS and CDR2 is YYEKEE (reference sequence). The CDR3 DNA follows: TGTGCCAGCAGCCCCCAAATCGGGGGGGGCCATGATGAGCAGTTCTTC. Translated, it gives CASSPQIGGGHDEQFF.

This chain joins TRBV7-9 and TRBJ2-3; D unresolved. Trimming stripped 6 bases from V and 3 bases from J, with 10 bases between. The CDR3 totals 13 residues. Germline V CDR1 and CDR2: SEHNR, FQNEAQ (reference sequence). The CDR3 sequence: CASRNLLTDTQYF. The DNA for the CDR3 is TGTGCCAGCAGGAATTTGTTGACAGATACGCAGTATTTT.

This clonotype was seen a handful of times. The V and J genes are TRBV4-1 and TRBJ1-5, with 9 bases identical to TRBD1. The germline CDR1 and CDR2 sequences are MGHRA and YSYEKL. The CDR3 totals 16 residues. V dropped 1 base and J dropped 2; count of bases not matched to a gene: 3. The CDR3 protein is CASSQATGGRNQPQHF. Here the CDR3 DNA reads TGCGCCAGCAGCCAAGCTACAGGGGGCCGCAATCAGCCCCAGCATTTT.

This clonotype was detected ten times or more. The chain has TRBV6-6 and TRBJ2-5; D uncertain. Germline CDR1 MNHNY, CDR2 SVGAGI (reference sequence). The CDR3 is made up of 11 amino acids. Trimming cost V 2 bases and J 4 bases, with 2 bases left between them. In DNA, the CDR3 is TGTGCCAGCAGTTACGGAGAGACCCAGTACTTC. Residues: CASSYGETQYF.

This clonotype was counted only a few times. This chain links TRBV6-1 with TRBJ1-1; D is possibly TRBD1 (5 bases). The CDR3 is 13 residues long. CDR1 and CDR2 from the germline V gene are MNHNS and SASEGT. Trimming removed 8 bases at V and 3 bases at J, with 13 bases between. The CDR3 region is CASYRGRDTEAFF. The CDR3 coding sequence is TGTGCCAGCTATAGGGGCAGAGACACTGAAGCTTTCTTT.

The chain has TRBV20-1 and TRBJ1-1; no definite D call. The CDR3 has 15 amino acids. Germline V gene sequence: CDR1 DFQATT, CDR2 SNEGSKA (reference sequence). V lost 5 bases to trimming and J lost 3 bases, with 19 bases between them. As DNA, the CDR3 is TGCAGTGCTGAATCAGGAATGACGATGGACACTGAAGCTTTCTTT. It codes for CSAESGMTMDTEAFF.

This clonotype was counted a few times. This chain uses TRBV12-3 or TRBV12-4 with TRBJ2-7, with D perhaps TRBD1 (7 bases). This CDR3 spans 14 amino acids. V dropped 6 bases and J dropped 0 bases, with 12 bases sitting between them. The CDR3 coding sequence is TGTGCCAGCAGAATGGAGGGGGCCTCCTACGAGCAGTACTTC. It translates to CASRMEGASYEQYF.

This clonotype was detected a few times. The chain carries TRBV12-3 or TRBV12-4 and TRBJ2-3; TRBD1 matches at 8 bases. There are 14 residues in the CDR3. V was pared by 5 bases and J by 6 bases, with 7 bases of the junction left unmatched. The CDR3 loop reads CASSRTGRSDTQYF. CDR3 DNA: TGTGCCAGCAGTCGGACAGGGAGGTCCGATACGCAGTATTTT.

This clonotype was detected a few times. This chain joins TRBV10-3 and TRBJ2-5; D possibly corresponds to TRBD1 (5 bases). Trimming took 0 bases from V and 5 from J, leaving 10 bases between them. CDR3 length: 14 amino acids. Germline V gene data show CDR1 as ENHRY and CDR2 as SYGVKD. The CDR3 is CAISESLDSETQYF. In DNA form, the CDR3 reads TGTGCCATCAGTGAGTCGTTAGACAGTGAGACCCAGTACTTC.

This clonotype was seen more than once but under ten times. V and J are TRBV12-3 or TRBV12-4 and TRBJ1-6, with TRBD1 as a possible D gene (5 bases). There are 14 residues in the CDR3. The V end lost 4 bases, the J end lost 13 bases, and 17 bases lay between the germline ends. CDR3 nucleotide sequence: TGTGCCAGCAGTTGGAGGGGCTCTAGGAGGCCCCTCCACTTT. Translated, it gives CASSWRGSRRPLHF.